This TCR beta chain was identified during a study of a mutant IDH1 vaccine in newly diagnosed glioma (dated by TCRdb to about 2021). Turning to the overall study: Of the roughly 30 treated patients, around 62% were male and roughly 38% were female, and a mean age of approximately 40 years was recorded. Prior to enrollment, patients had been given standard therapy consisting of radiotherapy alone, temozolomide alone, or radiochemotherapy with temozolomide, with the combination given to most patients. Peripheral blood samples were drawn at six visits, namely V03 (baseline), V05, V07, V10, V12 and V13. Longitudinal TCRB deep sequencing was performed for some 25 treated patients wherever samples were available for exploratory analyses. General study outcomes and caveats: PBMC samples for TCRB deep sequencing were selected based on availability. According to the authors, sample limitations meant that analyses of patient blood samples could not be reproduced. Pseudoprogression appeared unrelated to alterations in the top peripheral T cell clonotypes detected by TCRB sequencing. Immune responses induced by the vaccine were seen in 93.3% of patients across multiple MHC alleles.

Libraries were made using the immunoSEQ multiplex PCR assay. Rearranged TCR beta chain sequences were amplified with the hsTCRB Kit following the manufacturer's protocol. An Illumina MiSeq was used to sequence the TCRB libraries. Turning to the authors' computational methods: Demultiplexing, trimming and gene mapping were performed with the kit vendor's proprietary platform. Imported from immuneACCESS, the table was reduced by TCRdb to in-frame sequences with V and J called. These copies leave out some clones; in studies compared against another copy, an unresolved V gene accounts for under half, and the cause of the remainder is not known. That table gives V, J and clone size, and the DNA gave D and trimming. Present in this sample are 70,000 to 100,000 clones, around 80% of which were seen just once. 4.5% to 5.5% of the sample lies in the top ten. Worth noting for this clone: What this receptor recognizes is not known. Base-call qualities are not available, and no considerably larger clone is one nucleotide away.

Deletion took 2 bases off V and 5 bases off J, with a span of 9 bases between the germline ends. CDR1 MNHEY and CDR2 SVGAGI are derived from the germline V gene. The CDR3 covers 13 residues, taking in both the cysteine and the phenylalanine. Just the 39-base CDR3 DNA is kept, in frame starting at base 1. This specimen's time point label, interpreted: baseline, week 1 (first vaccination visit). The intended sense of this specimen's treatment or condition label: pre-vaccination baseline after standard-of-care therapy. All donors had newly diagnosed IDH1-mutant astrocytomas of WHO grade 3 or 4 that showed loss of nuclear ATRX. The samples were drawn from NOA16, a multicentre, single-arm, open-label phase I trial in Germany that tested a mutant IDH1 peptide vaccine in humans for the first time. Visit V03 blood draws served as the baseline sample for immunogenicity testing. Genomic DNA for TCRB sequencing was extracted from EDTA blood using the DNeasy Blood and Tissue Kit.

Rearrangement joined TRBV6-5 to TRBJ1-1; the D gene cannot be resolved reliably. Sequenced material: PBMCs, taken from a glioma patient treated with radiotherapy, temozolomide or both. This receptor was identified in a man aged 35 to 55 with glioma. Some clones in this sample may be carry-over from other donors' samples. The CDR3 here reads CASSYQWRTEAFF. Read as DNA, the sequence is TGTGCCAGCAGTTACCAATGGAGGACTGAAGCTTTCTTT.